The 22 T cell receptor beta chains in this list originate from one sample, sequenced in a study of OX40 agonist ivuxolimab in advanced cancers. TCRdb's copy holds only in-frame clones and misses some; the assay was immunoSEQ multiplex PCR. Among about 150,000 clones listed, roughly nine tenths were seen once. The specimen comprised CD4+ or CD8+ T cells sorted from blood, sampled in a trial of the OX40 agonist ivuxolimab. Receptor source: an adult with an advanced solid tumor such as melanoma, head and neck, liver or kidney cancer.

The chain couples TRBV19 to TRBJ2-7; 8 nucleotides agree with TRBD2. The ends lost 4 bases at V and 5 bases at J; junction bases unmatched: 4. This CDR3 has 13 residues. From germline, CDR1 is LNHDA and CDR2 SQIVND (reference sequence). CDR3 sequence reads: CASSTREGDEQYF. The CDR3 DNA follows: TGTGCCAGTAGTACCCGGGAGGGCGACGAGCAGTACTTC.

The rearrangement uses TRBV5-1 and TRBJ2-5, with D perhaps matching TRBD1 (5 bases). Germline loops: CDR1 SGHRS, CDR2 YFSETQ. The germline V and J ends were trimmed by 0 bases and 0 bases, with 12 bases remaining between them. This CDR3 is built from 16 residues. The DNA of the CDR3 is TGCGCCAGCAGCTTGGTTGGACACCAGTACCAAGAGACCCAGTACTTC. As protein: CASSLVGHQYQETQYF.

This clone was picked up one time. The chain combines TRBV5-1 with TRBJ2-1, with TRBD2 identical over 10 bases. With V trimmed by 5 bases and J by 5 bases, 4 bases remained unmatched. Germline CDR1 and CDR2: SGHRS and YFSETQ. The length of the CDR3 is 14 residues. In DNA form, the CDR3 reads TGCGCCAGCAGTTCACTAGCGGGGAACAATGAGCAGTTCTTC. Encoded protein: CASSSLAGNNEQFF.

CDR3 in amino acids: CASSLANRADTQYF. CDR3 DNA sequence: TGCGCCAGCAGCTTGGCCAACAGGGCAGATACGCAGTATTTT. The J gene is TRBJ2-3, the V gene TRBV5-1; tentative D call: TRBD1 (6 bases). Between the trimmed V and J ends, which lost 0 bases and 4 bases, there was a span of 9 bases. Germline loops: CDR1 SGHRS, CDR2 YFSETQ. This CDR3 is built from 14 residues.

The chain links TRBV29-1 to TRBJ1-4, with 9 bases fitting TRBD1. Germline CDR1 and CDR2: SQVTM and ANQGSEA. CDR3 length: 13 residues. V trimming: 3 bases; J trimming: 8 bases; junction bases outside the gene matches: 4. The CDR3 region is CSVEDRGGEKLFF. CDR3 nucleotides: TGCAGCGTTGAGGACAGGGGAGGCGAAAAACTGTTTTTT.

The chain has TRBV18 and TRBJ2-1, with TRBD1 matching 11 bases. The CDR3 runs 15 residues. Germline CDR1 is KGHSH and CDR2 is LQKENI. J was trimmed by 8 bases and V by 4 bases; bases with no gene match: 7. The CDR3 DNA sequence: TGTGCCAGCTCACAGGACAGGGGGCTTAGGGATGAGCAGTTCTTC. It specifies CASSQDRGLRDEQFF.

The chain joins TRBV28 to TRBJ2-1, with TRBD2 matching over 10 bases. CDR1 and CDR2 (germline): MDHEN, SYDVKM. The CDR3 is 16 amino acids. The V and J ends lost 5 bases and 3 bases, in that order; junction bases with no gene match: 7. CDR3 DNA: TGTGCCAGCAGTCAGAGCGGGAGGGCGGTCTACAATGAGCAGTTCTTC. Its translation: CASSQSGRAVYNEQFF.

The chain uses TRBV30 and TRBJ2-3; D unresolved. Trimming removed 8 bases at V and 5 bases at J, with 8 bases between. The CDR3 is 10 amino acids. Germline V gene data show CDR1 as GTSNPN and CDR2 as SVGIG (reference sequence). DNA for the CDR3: TGTGCCCTGAAGGTAGATACGCAGTATTTT. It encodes CALKVDTQYF.

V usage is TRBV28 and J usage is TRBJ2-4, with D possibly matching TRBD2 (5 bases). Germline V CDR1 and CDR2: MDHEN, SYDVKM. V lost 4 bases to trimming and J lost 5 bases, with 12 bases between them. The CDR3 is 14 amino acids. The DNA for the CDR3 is TGTGCCAGCAGTTCCGGAGGTTCAGAAAACATTCAGTACTTC. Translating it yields CASSSGGSENIQYF.

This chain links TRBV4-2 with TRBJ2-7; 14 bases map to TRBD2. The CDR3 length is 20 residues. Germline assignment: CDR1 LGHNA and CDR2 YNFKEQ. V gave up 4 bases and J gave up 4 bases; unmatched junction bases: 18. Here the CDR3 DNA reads TGTGCCAGCAGCCGCCCGAACCCCGGGACTAGCGGGAGAGGAAGGTACGAGCAGTACTTC. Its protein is CASSRPNPGTSGRGRYEQYF.

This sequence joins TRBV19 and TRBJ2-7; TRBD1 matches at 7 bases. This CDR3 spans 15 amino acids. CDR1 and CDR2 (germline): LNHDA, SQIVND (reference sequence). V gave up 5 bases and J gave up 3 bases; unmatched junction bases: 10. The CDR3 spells CASSFAGTADYEQYF. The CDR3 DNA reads TGTGCCAGTAGTTTCGCCGGGACAGCGGACTACGAGCAGTACTTC.

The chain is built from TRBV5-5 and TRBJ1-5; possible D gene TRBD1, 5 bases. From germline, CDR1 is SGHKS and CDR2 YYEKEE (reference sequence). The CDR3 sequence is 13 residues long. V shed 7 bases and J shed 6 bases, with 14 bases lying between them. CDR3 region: CASSEQGSQPQHF. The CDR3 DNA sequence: TGTGCCAGCTCGGAGCAGGGCAGTCAGCCCCAGCATTTT.

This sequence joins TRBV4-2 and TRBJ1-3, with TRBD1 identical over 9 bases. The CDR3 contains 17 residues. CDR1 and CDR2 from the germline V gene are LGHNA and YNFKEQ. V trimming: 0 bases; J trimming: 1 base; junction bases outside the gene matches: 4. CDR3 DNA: TGTGCCAGCAGCCAAGATGAAGGACAGGGGTCTGGAAACACCATATATTTT. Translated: CASSQDEGQGSGNTIYF.

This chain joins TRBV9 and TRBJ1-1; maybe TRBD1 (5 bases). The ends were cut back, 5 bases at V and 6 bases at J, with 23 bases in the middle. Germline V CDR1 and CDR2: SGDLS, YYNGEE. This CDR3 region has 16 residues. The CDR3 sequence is CASSEHPGGAGAEAFF. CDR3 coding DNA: TGTGCCAGCAGTGAACATCCGGGAGGGGCGGGGGCTGAAGCTTTCTTT.

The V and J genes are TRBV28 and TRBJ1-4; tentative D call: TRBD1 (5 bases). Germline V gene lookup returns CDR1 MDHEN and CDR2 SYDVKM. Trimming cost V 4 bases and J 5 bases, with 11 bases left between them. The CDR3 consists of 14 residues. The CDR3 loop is CASSSRGGNEKLFF. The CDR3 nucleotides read TGTGCCAGCAGTTCACGGGGGGGGAATGAAAAACTGTTTTTT.

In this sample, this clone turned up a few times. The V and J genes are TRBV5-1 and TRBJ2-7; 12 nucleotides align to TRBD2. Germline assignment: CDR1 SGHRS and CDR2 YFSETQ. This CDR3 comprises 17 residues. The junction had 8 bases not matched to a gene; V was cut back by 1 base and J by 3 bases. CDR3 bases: TGCGCCAGCAGCTTGTCTAGCGGGAGGGCTGGCGTCTACGAGCAGTACTTC. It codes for CASSLSSGRAGVYEQYF.

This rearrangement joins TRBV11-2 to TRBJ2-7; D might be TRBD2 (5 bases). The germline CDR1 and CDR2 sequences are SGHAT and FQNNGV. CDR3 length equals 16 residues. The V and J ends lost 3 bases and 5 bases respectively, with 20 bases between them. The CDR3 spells CASSLGALTIKNEQYF. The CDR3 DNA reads TGTGCCAGCAGCTTGGGAGCACTGACGATAAAAAACGAGCAGTACTTC. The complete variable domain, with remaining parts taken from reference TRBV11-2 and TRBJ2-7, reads EAGVAQSPRYKIIEKRQSVAFWCNPISGHATLYWYQQILGQGPKLLIQFQNNGVVDDSQLPKDRFSAERLKGVDSTLKIQPAKLEDSAVYLCASSLGALTIKNEQYFGPGTRLTVT.

CDR3 region: CASSPDSFNYGYTF. CDR3 nucleotides: TGTGCCAGCTCACCTGACAGCTTTAACTATGGCTACACCTTC. The genes are TRBV18 and TRBJ1-2; D may be TRBD1 (5 bases). V gave up 3 bases and J gave up 1 base, with 9 bases separating them. Germline values: CDR1 KGHSH, CDR2 LQKENI. The CDR3 is 14 residues long.

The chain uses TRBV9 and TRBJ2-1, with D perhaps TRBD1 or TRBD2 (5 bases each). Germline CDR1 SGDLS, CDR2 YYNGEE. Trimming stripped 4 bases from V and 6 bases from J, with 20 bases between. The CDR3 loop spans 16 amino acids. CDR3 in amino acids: CASSLRGQGLGNEQFF. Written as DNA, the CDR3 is TGTGCCAGCAGCTTGAGAGGGCAGGGTTTGGGCAATGAGCAGTTCTTC.

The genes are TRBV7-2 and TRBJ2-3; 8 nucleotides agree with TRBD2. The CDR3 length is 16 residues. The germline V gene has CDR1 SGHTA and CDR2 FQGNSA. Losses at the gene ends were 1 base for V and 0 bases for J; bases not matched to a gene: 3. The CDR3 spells CASSLGLAGSTDTQYF. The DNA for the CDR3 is TGTGCCAGCAGCTTAGGGCTAGCGGGTAGCACAGATACGCAGTATTTT.

DNA for the CDR3: TGTGCCAGCAGCGTAGCGTATGGCACTCAAGAGACCCAGTACTTC. Protein sequence: CASSVAYGTQETQYF. The chain links TRBV9 to TRBJ2-5; D is unresolved. Germline assignment: CDR1 SGDLS and CDR2 YYNGEE. The CDR3 totals 15 residues. V lost 0 bases, J lost 2 bases, and 11 bases lay in between.

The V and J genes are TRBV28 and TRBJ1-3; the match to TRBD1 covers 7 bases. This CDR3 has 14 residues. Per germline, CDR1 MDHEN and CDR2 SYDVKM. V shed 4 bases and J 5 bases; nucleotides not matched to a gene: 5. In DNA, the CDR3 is TGTGCCAGCAGTTCAATGACAGGGAGAAACACCATATATTTT. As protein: CASSSMTGRNTIYF.